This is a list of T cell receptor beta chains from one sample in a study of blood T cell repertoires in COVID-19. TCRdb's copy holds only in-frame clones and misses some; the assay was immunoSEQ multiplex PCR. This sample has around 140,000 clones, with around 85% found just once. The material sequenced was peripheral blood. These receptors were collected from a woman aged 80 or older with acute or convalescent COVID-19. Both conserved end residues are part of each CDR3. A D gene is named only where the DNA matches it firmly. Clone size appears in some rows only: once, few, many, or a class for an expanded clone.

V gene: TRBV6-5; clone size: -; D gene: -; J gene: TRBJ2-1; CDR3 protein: CASRPDRTRGNEQFF; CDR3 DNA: TGTGCCAGCAGACCGGACCGGACGCGGGGAAATGAGCAGTTCTTC
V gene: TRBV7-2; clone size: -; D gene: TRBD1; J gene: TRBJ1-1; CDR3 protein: CASSPTRQGARPAFF; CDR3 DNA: TGTGCCAGCAGCCCAACTAGACAGGGAGCCCGCCCAGCTTTCTTT
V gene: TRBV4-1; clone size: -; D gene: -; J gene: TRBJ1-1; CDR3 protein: CASSQKGLGRSTEAFF; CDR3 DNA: TGCGCCAGCAGCCAAAAAGGTCTGGGGAGGAGCACTGAAGCTTTCTTT
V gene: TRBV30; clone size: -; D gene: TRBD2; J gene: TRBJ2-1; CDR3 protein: CACDSGGRYNEQFF; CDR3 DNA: TGTGCCTGCGATTCGGGAGGGCGGTACAATGAGCAGTTCTTC
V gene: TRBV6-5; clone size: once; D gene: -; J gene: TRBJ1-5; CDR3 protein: CASSPTKNSNQPQHF; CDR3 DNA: TGTGCCAGCAGTCCGACAAAAAATAGCAATCAGCCCCAGCATTTT
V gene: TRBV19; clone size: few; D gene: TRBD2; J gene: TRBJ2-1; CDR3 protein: CASSIIPGLAVDEQFF; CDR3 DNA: TGTGCCAGTAGTATAATCCCGGGACTAGCCGTAGATGAGCAGTTCTTC
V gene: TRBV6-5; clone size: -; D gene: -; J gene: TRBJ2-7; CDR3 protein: CASSYAGTESTYEQYF; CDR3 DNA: TGTGCCAGCAGTTACGCCGGTACAGAATCGACCTACGAGCAGTACTTC
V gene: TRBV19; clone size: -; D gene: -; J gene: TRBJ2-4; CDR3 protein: CASSMTGGGNIQYF; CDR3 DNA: TGTGCCAGTAGTATGACAGGTGGGGGAAACATTCAGTACTTC
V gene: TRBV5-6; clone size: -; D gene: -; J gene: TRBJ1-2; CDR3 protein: CASSLYSPVGYTF; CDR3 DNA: TGTGCCAGCAGCTTGTACTCCCCGGTCGGCTACACCTTC
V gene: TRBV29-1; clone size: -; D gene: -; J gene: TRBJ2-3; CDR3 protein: CSAQSTVDTQYF; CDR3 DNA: TGCAGCGCCCAATCGACAGTCGATACGCAGTATTTT
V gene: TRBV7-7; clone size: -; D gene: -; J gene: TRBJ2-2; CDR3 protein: CASSRGLLSTGELFF; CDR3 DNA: TGTGCTAGCAGCCGAGGCCTTTTATCCACCGGGGAGCTGTTTTTT
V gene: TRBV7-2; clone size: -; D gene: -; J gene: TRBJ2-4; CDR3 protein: CASSEELAKNIQYF; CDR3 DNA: TGTGCCAGCAGCGAGGAACTAGCCAAAAACATTCAGTACTTC
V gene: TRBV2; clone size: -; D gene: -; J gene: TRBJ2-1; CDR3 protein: CASAEGGLGHEQFF; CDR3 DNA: TGTGCCAGCGCCGAGGGTGGCCTGGGCCATGAGCAGTTCTTC
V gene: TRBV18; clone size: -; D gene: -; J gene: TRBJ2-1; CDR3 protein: CASSPPTGNEQFF; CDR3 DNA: TGTGCCAGCTCACCACCTACCGGGAATGAGCAGTTCTTC
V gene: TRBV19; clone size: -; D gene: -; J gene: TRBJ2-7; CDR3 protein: CASSLAGRSYEQYF; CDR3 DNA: TGTGCCAGTAGCCTGGCTGGCCGCTCCTACGAGCAGTACTTC
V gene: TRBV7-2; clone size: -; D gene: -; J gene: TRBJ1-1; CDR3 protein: CASSLNRETEAFF; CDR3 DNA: TGTGCCAGCAGCCTTAACAGGGAGACTGAAGCTTTCTTT
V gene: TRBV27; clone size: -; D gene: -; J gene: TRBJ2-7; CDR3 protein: CASSVTGLSYEQYF; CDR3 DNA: TGTGCCAGCAGTGTCACAGGGCTCTCCTACGAGCAGTACTTC
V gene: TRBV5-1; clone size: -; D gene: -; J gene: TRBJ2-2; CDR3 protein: CASSPLYTGELFF; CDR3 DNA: TGCGCCAGCAGCCCCCTTTACACCGGGGAGCTGTTTTTT
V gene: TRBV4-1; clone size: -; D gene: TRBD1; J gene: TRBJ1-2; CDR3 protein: CASSLAAGQNYGYTF; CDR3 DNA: TGCGCCAGCAGCCTCGCGGCGGGACAGAACTATGGCTACACCTTC
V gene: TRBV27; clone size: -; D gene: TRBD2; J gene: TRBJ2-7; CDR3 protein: CASSPREGSYEQYF; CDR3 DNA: TGTGCCAGCAGTCCCCGGGAGGGGTCCTACGAGCAGTACTTC
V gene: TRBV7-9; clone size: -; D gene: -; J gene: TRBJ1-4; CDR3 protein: CASSLAGTSNEKLFF; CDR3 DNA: TGTGCCAGCAGCTTAGCGGGGACTTCTAATGAAAAACTGTTTTTT
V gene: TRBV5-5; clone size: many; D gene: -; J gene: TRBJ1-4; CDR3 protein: CASSLGGEKLFF; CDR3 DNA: TGTGCCAGCAGCTTGGGTGGCGAAAAACTGTTTTTT
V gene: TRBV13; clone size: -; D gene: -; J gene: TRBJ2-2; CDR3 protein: CASSLAGVNTGELFF; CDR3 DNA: TGTGCCAGCAGCTTAGCCGGGGTAAACACCGGGGAGCTGTTTTTT
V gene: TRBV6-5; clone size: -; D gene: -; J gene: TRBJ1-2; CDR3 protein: CASSYEGRGLYTF; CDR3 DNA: TGTGCCAGCAGTTATGAGGGGCGGGGGCTCTACACCTTC
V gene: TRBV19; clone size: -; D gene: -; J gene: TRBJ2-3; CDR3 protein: CASSIGGAIIDTQYF; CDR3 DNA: TGTGCCAGTAGTATCGGCGGAGCCATTATTGATACGCAGTATTTT
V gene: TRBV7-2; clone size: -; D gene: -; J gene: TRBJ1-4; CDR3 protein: CASSPVGTPRDLEKLFF; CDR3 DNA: TGTGCCAGCAGCCCAGTAGGGACTCCCCGAGACCTCGAAAAACTGTTTTTT
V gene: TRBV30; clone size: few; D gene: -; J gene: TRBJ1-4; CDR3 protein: CAWSHQSTNEKLFF; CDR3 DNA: TGTGCCTGGAGTCACCAGTCAACTAATGAAAAACTGTTTTTT
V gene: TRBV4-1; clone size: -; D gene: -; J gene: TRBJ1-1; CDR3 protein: CASSQDDRMNTEAFF; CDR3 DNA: TGCGCCAGCAGCCAAGACGACAGAATGAACACTGAAGCTTTCTTT
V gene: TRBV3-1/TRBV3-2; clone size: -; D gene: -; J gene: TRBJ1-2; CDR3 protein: CASSQDRGNYGYTF; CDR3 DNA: TGTGCCAGCAGCCAAGATCGGGGGAACTATGGCTACACCTTC
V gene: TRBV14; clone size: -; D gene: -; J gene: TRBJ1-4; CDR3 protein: CASSLQGVEEKLFF; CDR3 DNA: TGTGCCAGCAGCCTCCAGGGTGTAGAGGAAAAACTGTTTTTT
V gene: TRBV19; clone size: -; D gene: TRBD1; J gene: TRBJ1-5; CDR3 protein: CASSIGTTGIEDNSNQPQHF; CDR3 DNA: TGTGCCAGTAGTATAGGCACGACAGGGATCGAAGATAATAGCAATCAGCCCCAGCATTTT
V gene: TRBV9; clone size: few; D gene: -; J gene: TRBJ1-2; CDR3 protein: CASSVGPGSYGYTF; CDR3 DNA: TGTGCCAGCAGCGTGGGGCCAGGATCCTATGGCTACACCTTC
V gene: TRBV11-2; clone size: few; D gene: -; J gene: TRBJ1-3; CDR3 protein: CASSLALTGHFNTIYF; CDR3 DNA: TGTGCCAGCAGCTTAGCCTTGACAGGTCATTTTAACACCATATATTTT
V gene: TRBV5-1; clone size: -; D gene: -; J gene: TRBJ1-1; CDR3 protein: CASSPGVGQMNTEAFF; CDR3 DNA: TGCGCCAGCAGCCCTGGGGTCGGACAGATGAACACTGAAGCTTTCTTT
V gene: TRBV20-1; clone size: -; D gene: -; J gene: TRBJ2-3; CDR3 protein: CSASGTDTQYF; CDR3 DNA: TGCAGTGCCTCAGGTACAGATACGCAGTATTTT
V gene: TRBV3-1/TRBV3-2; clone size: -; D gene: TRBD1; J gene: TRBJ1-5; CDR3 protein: CASSQGDRANQPQHF; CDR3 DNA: TGTGCCAGCAGCCAAGGTGACAGGGCCAATCAGCCCCAGCATTTT
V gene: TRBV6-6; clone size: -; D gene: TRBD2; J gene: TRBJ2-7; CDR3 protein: CASMRDGRSEQYF; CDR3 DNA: TGTGCCAGCATGCGGGACGGGAGGTCCGAGCAGTACTTC
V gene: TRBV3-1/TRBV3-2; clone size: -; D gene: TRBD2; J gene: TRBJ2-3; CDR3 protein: CASSQWTSGRNTDTQYF; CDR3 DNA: TGTGCCAGCAGCCAATGGACTAGCGGGCGGAACACAGATACGCAGTATTTT
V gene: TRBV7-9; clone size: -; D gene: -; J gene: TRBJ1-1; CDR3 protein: CASSQNRESEAFF; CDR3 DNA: TGTGCCAGCAGCCAGAACAGGGAGTCTGAAGCTTTCTTT
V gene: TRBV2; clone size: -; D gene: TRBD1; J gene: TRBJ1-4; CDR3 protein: CASRRGTGFIEKLFF; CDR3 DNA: TGTGCCAGCAGACGCGGGACAGGGTTTATCGAAAAACTGTTTTTT
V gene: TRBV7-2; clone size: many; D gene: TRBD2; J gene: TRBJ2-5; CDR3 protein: CASSLASGGSETQYF; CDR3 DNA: TGTGCCAGCAGCTTAGCTAGCGGGGGGTCAGAGACCCAGTACTTC
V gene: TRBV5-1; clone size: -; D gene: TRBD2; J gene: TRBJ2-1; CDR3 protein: CASSLAGGIRLNNEQFF; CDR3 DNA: TGCGCCAGCAGCTTGGCCGGGGGGATCCGGCTAAACAATGAGCAGTTCTTC
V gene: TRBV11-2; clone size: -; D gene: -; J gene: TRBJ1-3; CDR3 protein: CASSPSWGPGNTIYF; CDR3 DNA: TGTGCCAGCAGCCCGTCTTGGGGGCCGGGAAACACCATATATTTT
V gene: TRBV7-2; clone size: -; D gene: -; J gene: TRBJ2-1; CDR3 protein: CASSLRGTTSYNEQFF; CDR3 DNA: TGTGCCAGCAGCTTGAGAGGAACGACCTCCTACAATGAGCAGTTCTTC
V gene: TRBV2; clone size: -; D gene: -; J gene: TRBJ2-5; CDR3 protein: CASSDRVLGGGVGTQYF; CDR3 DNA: TGTGCCAGCAGTGATCGGGTGCTGGGGGGTGGAGTAGGGACCCAGTACTTC
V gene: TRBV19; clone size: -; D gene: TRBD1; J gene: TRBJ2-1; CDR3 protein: CASSRGQGGDEQFF; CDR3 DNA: TGTGCCAGTAGTAGGGGACAGGGAGGGGATGAGCAGTTCTTC
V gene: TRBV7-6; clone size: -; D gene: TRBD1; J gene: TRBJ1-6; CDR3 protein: CASSLRGTDGSPLHF; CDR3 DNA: TGTGCCAGCAGCTTACGGGGGACAGACGGTTCACCCCTCCACTTT
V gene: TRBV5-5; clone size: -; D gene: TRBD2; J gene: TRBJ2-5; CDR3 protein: CASSFGSGGVGETQYF; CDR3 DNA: TGTGCCAGCAGCTTCGGTAGCGGGGGTGTCGGGGAGACCCAGTACTTC
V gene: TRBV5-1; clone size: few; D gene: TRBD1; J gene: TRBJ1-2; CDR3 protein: CASSSLQGDRNGYTF; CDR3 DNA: TGCGCCAGCAGCTCACTACAGGGGGATAGGAATGGCTACACCTTC
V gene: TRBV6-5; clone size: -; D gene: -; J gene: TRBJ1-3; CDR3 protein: CASSVGPGNTIYF; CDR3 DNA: TGTGCCAGCAGCGTGGGGCCTGGAAACACCATATATTTT
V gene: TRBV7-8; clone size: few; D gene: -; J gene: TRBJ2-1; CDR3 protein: CASSPRQKSYNEQFF; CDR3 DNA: TGTGCCAGCAGCCCCAGACAGAAGTCCTACAATGAGCAGTTCTTC
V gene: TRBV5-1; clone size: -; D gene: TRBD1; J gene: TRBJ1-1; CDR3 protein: CASSWTDRGHGNTEAFF; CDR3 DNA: TGCGCCAGCAGCTGGACTGACAGGGGGCATGGGAACACTGAAGCTTTCTTT
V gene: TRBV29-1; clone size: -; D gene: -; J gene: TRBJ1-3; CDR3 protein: CSVTFASPGVYSGNTIYF; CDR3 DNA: TGCAGCGTTACCTTTGCGTCGCCCGGGGTATACTCTGGAAACACCATATATTTT
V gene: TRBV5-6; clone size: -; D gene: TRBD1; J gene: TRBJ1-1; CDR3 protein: CASSLALRQGMNTEAFF; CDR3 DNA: TGTGCCAGCAGCTTGGCGCTGCGACAGGGAATGAACACTGAAGCTTTCTTT
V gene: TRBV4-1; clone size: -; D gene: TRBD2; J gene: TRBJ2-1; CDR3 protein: CASSQGTSGRSYNEQFF; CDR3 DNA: TGCGCCAGCAGCCAGGGGACTAGCGGGAGGTCCTACAATGAGCAGTTCTTC
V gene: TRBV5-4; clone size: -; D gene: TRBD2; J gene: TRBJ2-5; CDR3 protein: CASSAGLAGGETQYF; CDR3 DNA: TGTGCCAGCAGCGCGGGACTAGCGGGAGGAGAGACCCAGTACTTC
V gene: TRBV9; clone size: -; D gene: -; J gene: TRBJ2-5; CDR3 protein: CASSVGGGGWTQYF; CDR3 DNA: TGTGCCAGCAGCGTAGGAGGGGGTGGGTGGACCCAGTACTTC
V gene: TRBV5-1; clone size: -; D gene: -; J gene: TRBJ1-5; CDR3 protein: CASSLGGSSNQPQHF; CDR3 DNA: TGCGCCAGCAGCTTGGGAGGTTCGAGCAATCAGCCCCAGCATTTT
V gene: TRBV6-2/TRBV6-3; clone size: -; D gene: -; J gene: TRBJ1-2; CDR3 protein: CASSSLSLYGYTF; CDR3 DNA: TGTGCCAGCAGTTCCCTGAGTCTCTATGGCTACACCTTC